The 17 T cell receptor beta chains in this list originate from one sample, sequenced in a study of blood T cells in healthy people across ages. Next came a second PCR, run for roughly 6 to 11 cycles, which used a sample-barcoded 5' primer along with a J-beta primer mix. Using its own MiXCR run on the 5' RACE reads, TCRdb lists one record per CDR3 protein. In the table there are about 1.7 million distinct CDR3 sequences, 28% of which are singletons. Material: blood. The receptors shown here come from a woman in her twenties or thirties in good health.

This clonotype was seen ten or more times. The chain recombines TRBV10-3 with TRBJ2-7; 7 bases fit TRBD1. Germline values: CDR1 ENHRY, CDR2 SYGVKD. V trimming: 3 bases; J trimming: 1 base; junction bases outside the gene matches: 6. This CDR3 has 15 amino acids. CDR3 sequence reads: CAISDPGTVSYEQYF. In DNA form, the CDR3 reads TGTGCCATCAGTGATCCCGGGACAGTGTCCTACGAGCAGTACTTC.

This clonotype was seen only a few times. The chain's CDR3 is CASSPSGMGEQYF. CDR3 nucleotide sequence: TGTGCCAGCAGCCCTAGCGGGATGGGGGAGCAGTACTTC. V and J are TRBV7-2 and TRBJ2-7, with TRBD2 identical over 9 bases. The CDR3 contains 13 residues. The germline V gene has CDR1 SGHTA and CDR2 FQGNSA. Trimming cost V 5 bases and J 7 bases; bases outside gene matches: 6.

The chain couples TRBV12-5 to TRBJ1-5; possible D gene TRBD1, 6 bases. Germline V gives CDR1 LGHNT, CDR2 FRNRAP. The V end was cut by 0 bases, the J end by 0 bases, with 15 bases between. This CDR3 region has 18 residues. The CDR3 DNA is TGTGCTAGTGGTTTGGTACTCGCAGGGGATTATAGCAATCAGCCCCAGCATTTT. Amino acid sequence: CASGLVLAGDYSNQPQHF.

This clonotype turned up a few times. V and J are TRBV4-3 and TRBJ2-1; D is possibly TRBD1 (6 bases). CDR3 length: 13 amino acids. V lost 3 bases, J lost 11 bases, and 14 bases lay in between. Germline lookup yields CDR1 LGHNA and CDR2 YSLEER. The CDR3 loop is CASSQAPGQKQFF. CDR3 in DNA: TGCGCCAGCAGCCAGGCCCCCGGACAGAAGCAGTTCTTC.

V is TRBV9 and J is TRBJ1-6; D ambiguous. Trimming took off 0 bases at V and 6 bases at J, with 10 bases between the two ends. Germline loops: CDR1 SGDLS, CDR2 YYNGEE. This CDR3 is 15 amino acids long. The CDR3 sequence: CASSVDEGTNSPLHF. The CDR3, as DNA: TGTGCCAGCAGCGTAGACGAGGGAACTAATTCACCCCTCCACTTT.

The rearrangement joins TRBV29-1 to TRBJ2-2, with TRBD1 as a possible D gene (6 bases). There are 12 residues in the CDR3. Between the trimmed V and J ends, which lost 7 bases and 3 bases, there was a span of 9 bases. Germline loops: CDR1 SQVTM, CDR2 ANQGSEA. CDR3 in amino acids: CSGTAYTGELFF. CDR3 sequence (DNA): TGCAGCGGGACAGCCTACACCGGGGAGCTGTTTTTT.

This clonotype has more than one count but fewer than ten. V usage is TRBV10-1 and J usage is TRBJ2-7; 15 nucleotides agree with TRBD2. Losses at the gene ends were 3 bases for V and 4 bases for J; bases not matched to a gene: 4. There are 16 residues in the CDR3. The V gene's germline CDR1 is WNHNN and CDR2 SYGVQD (reference sequence). The CDR3 region is CASSDEGLAGGYEQYF. CDR3 DNA: TGCGCCAGCAGTGACGAGGGACTAGCGGGAGGTTACGAGCAGTACTTC.

This clonotype was detected a few times. The V call is TRBV28, the J call TRBJ1-5, with TRBD1 as a possible D gene (6 bases). Germline-derived CDR1 and CDR2 are MDHEN and SYDVKM. The CDR3 is 16 residues long. V was cut by 4 bases and J by 2 bases, with 15 bases left in between. CDR3 DNA: TGTGCCAGCAGTTCACAGGGTCTTAGGGGCAATCAGCCCCAGCATTTT. Protein product: CASSSQGLRGNQPQHF. The full variable domain, in which reference TRBV28 and TRBJ1-5 provide the parts outside the CDR3, is DVKVTQSSRYLVKRTGEKVFLECVQDMDHENMFWYRQDPGLGLRLIYFSYDVKMKEKGDIPEGYSVSREKKERFSLILESASTNQTSMYLCASSSQGLRGNQPQHFGDGTRLSIL.

This clonotype was counted a few times. The chain links TRBV30 to TRBJ1-5; 7 bases line up with TRBD1. Germline V gives CDR1 GTSNPN, CDR2 SVGIG (reference sequence). This CDR3 has 14 residues. J was trimmed by 3 bases and V by 3 bases; bases with no gene match: 5. CDR3 DNA: TGTGCCTGGAGCGGCGGACAGGACAATCAGCCCCAGCATTTT. Its translation is CAWSGGQDNQPQHF. Based on the CDR3 plus reference TRBV30 and TRBJ1-5, the full variable domain is SQTIHQWPATLVQPVGSPLSLECTVEGTSNPNLYWYRQAAGRGLQLLFYSVGIGQISSEVPQNLSASRPQDRQFILSSKKLLLSDSGFYLCAWSGGQDNQPQHFGDGTRLSIL.

Comment on this clonotype: An end of the junction differs from the germline gene, which may be a read error. This chain links TRBV27 with TRBJ1-3; D not certain. Germline lookup yields CDR1 MNHEY and CDR2 SMNVEV (reference sequence). The CDR3 has 13 amino acids. The CDR3 DNA reads as TGTGCCAGCAGTGAAAAGACGGGAAACACCGTATATTTT. Its translation: CASSEKTGNTVYF.

This chain's CDR3 is CASRRSGQQNSPLHF. The CDR3 DNA reads TGTGCCAGCAGGCGAAGCGGACAGCAAAATTCACCCCTCCACTTT. The chain has TRBV12-3 or TRBV12-4 and TRBJ1-6; D perhaps matches TRBD1 (6 bases). V was clipped by 6 bases and J by 7 bases, with 16 bases between them. The CDR3 length is 15 residues.

The J gene is TRBJ2-1, the V gene TRBV7-9; the match to TRBD2 covers 7 bases. The germline V gene has CDR1 SEHNR and CDR2 FQNEAQ (reference sequence). The CDR3 is 15 residues long. The ends lost 0 bases at V and 9 bases at J; junction bases unmatched: 8. CDR3 in amino acids: CASSLAGGSYAEQFF. The CDR3 DNA sequence: TGTGCCAGCAGCTTAGCGGGGGGGTCTTACGCTGAGCAGTTCTTC.

This clonotype was recorded at least ten times. The chain is built from TRBV6-5 and TRBJ2-4, with 9 bases aligning to TRBD1. The CDR3 has 16 amino acids. V lost 0 bases, J lost 4 bases, and 4 bases stayed unmatched. Per the germline V gene, CDR1 is MNHEY and CDR2 is SVGAGI. CDR3 coding DNA: TGTGCCAGCAGTTACTCGTTGGGACAGGGAAAAAACATTCAGTACTTC. This translates into CASSYSLGQGKNIQYF.

The rearrangement uses TRBV29-1 and TRBJ2-1; 8 bases match TRBD1. The V gene's germline CDR1 is SQVTM and CDR2 ANQGSEA. Unmatched junction bases numbered 10, after V lost 7 bases and J lost 8 bases. This CDR3 is built from 13 residues. CDR3 nucleotides: TGCAGCGCCCAACTGGGACAGGTGGATGAGCAGTTCTTC. Protein: CSAQLGQVDEQFF.

The gene calls are TRBV7-9 and TRBJ1-1, with 7 bases matching TRBD1. Germline V lookup: CDR1 SEHNR, CDR2 FQNEAQ (reference sequence). CDR3 length equals 14 residues. J gave up 3 bases and V 6 bases, and 7 bases lay outside the gene matches. This chain's CDR3 is CASSSGTAYTEAFF. DNA of the CDR3: TGTGCCAGCAGTTCCGGGACAGCCTACACTGAAGCTTTCTTT.

This clonotype was detected ten times or more. The chain is built from TRBV7-2 and TRBJ2-7; D uncertain. From germline, CDR1 is SGHTA and CDR2 FQGNSA. V lost 3 bases and J 0 bases, leaving 9 bases between the germline ends. The CDR3 has 14 residues. CDR3 bases: TGTGCCAGCAGCTTCCCCTCGGGCTCCTACGAGCAGTACTTC. Amino acids: CASSFPSGSYEQYF.

As concerns this clonotype: Mismatch with germline at one junction end may stem from a read error. The V gene is TRBV7-9, the J gene TRBJ2-1; 8 bases align to TRBD1. Germline lookup yields CDR1 SEHNR and CDR2 FQNEAQ (reference sequence). This CDR3 is 14 amino acids long. Here the CDR3 reads CTSSSGGAYNEQFF. In DNA, the CDR3 is TGTACCAGCAGCTCAGGGGGCGCTTACAATGAGCAGTTCTTC.